This entry lists 22 T cell receptor beta chains sequenced from one sample in a study of blood T cell repertoires in COVID-19 (TCRdb year 2020). Library method: the immunoSEQ multiplex PCR assay. Sourced from immuneACCESS, this table was stored by TCRdb with only in-frame sequences that have V and J called. A share of the clones is absent; for the studies checked, an unresolved V gene accounts for under half, and the remainder has no known explanation. For this sample the table gives 440,000 or so clones, of which around nine tenths were detected only once. The ten largest make up roughly 1.6% of the sample. The specimen was peripheral blood. All receptors derive from a woman aged 40 to 50 with COVID-19, enrolled during active disease.

This sequence joins TRBV28 and TRBJ2-1; the match to TRBD2 covers 9 bases. The CDR3 totals 14 residues. V dropped 8 bases and J dropped 7; count of bases not matched to a gene: 9. The germline V gene has CDR1 MDHEN and CDR2 SYDVKM. This chain's CDR3 is CASSEPGLANEQFF. The CDR3 DNA reads TGTGCCAGCTCCGAGCCGGGACTAGCAAATGAGCAGTTCTTC.

The rearrangement joins TRBV5-1 to TRBJ2-1; 11 nucleotides match TRBD2. CDR1 SGHRS and CDR2 YFSETQ come from the germline V gene. CDR3 length equals 16 residues. The junction had 6 bases not matched to a gene; V was cut back by 2 bases and J by 5 bases. This CDR3 reads CASSFVAGGPNNEQFF. The CDR3 bases are TGCGCCAGCAGCTTTGTAGCGGGGGGGCCGAACAATGAGCAGTTCTTC.

This chain connects TRBV9 to TRBJ1-5, with TRBD1 matching 9 bases. Germline V lookup: CDR1 SGDLS, CDR2 YYNGEE. The ends lost 4 bases at V and 5 bases at J; junction bases unmatched: 4. This CDR3 has 14 amino acids. The CDR3 loop reads CASSSGQGYQPQHF. The CDR3 coding sequence is TGTGCCAGCAGCAGCGGACAGGGGTATCAGCCCCAGCATTTT.

The V gene is TRBV6-5, the J gene TRBJ2-7, with TRBD1 identical over 9 bases. Trimming removed 0 bases from V and 2 bases from J; junction bases left unmatched: 5. The germline gives CDR1 MNHEY, CDR2 SVGAGI. This CDR3 region has 16 residues. CDR3 loop: CASSYSGTGWTYEQYF. The CDR3 coding sequence is TGTGCCAGCAGTTACTCCGGGACAGGGTGGACCTACGAGCAGTACTTC.

The chain recombines TRBV3-1 (or the pseudogene TRBV3-2) with TRBJ1-1, with 7 bases matching TRBD1. This CDR3 comprises 15 residues. Per germline, CDR1 LGHDT and CDR2 YNNKEL (reference sequence). Trimming at V came to 5 bases and at J to 3 bases, leaving 9 bases not matched to a gene. The CDR3 loop is CASSGGQMGDTEAFF. In DNA form, the CDR3 reads TGTGCCAGCAGCGGGGGACAGATGGGGGACACTGAAGCTTTCTTT.

The gene calls are TRBV6-2 or TRBV6-3 and TRBJ2-1; 10 nucleotides match TRBD2. Germline lookup yields CDR1 MNHEY and CDR2 SVGEGT. The CDR3 has 16 amino acids. The V and J ends lost 2 bases and 5 bases, in that order; junction bases with no gene match: 6. The chain's CDR3 is CASSYEAGGLDNEQFF. The CDR3, as DNA: TGTGCCAGCAGTTACGAAGCGGGAGGGCTTGACAATGAGCAGTTCTTC.

This chain links TRBV4-3 with TRBJ1-3, with TRBD1 matching over 7 bases. Trimming cost V 1 base and J 2 bases; bases outside gene matches: 2. Germline CDR1 LGHNA, CDR2 YSLEER. The CDR3 length is 15 residues. Here the CDR3 reads CASSQGGGAGNTIYF. The CDR3 DNA reads as TGCGCCAGCAGCCAAGGAGGGGGCGCTGGAAACACCATATATTTT.

This clone was recorded many times. This sequence joins TRBV27 and TRBJ2-3; 10 bases line up with TRBD1. From germline, CDR1 is MNHEY and CDR2 SMNVEV (reference sequence). The CDR3 totals 14 residues. Trimming removed 10 bases from V and 2 bases from J; junction bases left unmatched: 6. For the CDR3, the DNA is TGTGCCACTGGGGACAGGGGACCCACAGATACGCAGTATTTT. This sequence encodes CATGDRGPTDTQYF.

This clone was recorded once. The chain joins TRBV24-1 to TRBJ2-5; 7 nucleotides align to TRBD2. V gave up 5 bases and J gave up 4 bases; unmatched junction bases: 3. Germline V gene data show CDR1 as KGHDR and CDR2 as SFDVKD. The CDR3 length is 13 residues. The CDR3 reads CATSASGIETQYF. In DNA, the CDR3 is TGTGCCACCAGTGCCAGCGGGATAGAGACCCAGTACTTC.

This clone was counted once. V gene TRBV9 combines with J gene TRBJ1-6, with D possibly matching TRBD1 (6 bases). CDR1 and CDR2 (germline): SGDLS, YYNGEE. The CDR3 is made up of 16 amino acids. Trimming pared 3 bases from V and 0 bases from J, leaving 10 bases between. The CDR3 DNA follows: TGTGCCAGCAGCGCTCGGACAGACTCCTATAATTCACCCCTCCACTTT. This translates into CASSARTDSYNSPLHF.

This chain joins TRBV27 and TRBJ1-6, with D possibly TRBD1 on 5 matching bases. The CDR3 spans 16 residues. The ends were cut back, 4 bases at V and 7 bases at J, with 17 bases in the middle. Germline lookup yields CDR1 MNHEY and CDR2 SMNVEV (reference sequence). The chain's CDR3 is CASSYPRGAGNSPLHF. CDR3 in DNA: TGTGCCAGCAGTTATCCCCGCGGGGCGGGAAATTCACCCCTCCACTTT.

This clone showed up just a few times. J is TRBJ2-1 and V is TRBV7-8; 11 bases are shared with TRBD2. CDR3 size: 18 residues. Germline CDR1 and CDR2: SGHVS and FQNEAQ. The V segment lost 5 bases and the J segment 3 bases; nucleotides outside the gene matches: 12. CDR3 in amino acids: CASSPTGGSGRGYNEQFF. In nucleotides, the CDR3 is TGTGCCAGCAGCCCTACCGGGGGTAGCGGGAGGGGCTACAATGAGCAGTTCTTC. Full variable domain (missing parts from reference TRBV7-8 and TRBJ2-1): GAGVSQSPRYKVAKRGQDVALRCDPISGHVSLFWYQQALGQGPEFLTYFQNEAQLDKSGLPSDRFFAERPEGSVSTLKIQRTQQEDSAVYLCASSPTGGSGRGYNEQFFGPGTRLTVL.

The count of this clone is one. The rearrangement links TRBV29-1 to TRBJ1-1; possible D gene TRBD1, 6 bases. The CDR3 runs to 12 residues. Germline V lookup: CDR1 SQVTM, CDR2 ANQGSEA. CDR3 in DNA: TGCAGTGCATGGGGGGGGCGGACTGAAGCTTTCTTT. This encodes CSAWGGRTEAFF.

The V call is TRBV7-9, the J call TRBJ1-1, with 9 bases matching TRBD1. Germline assignment: CDR1 SEHNR and CDR2 FQNEAQ (reference sequence). The trim removed 5 bases at V and 8 bases at J, leaving 9 bases unmatched. The CDR3 has 14 residues. CDR3: CASSRQGGLLEAFF. The CDR3 nucleotides are TGTGCCAGCAGCAGACAGGGGGGGCTATTAGAAGCTTTCTTT.

V and J are TRBV4-3 and TRBJ1-4; no clear D. The CDR3 spans 15 residues. The ends were cut back, 0 bases at V and 7 bases at J, with 12 bases in the middle. Germline lookup yields CDR1 LGHNA and CDR2 YSLEER. This chain's CDR3 is CASSQELGYGEKLFF. In DNA, the CDR3 is TGCGCCAGCAGCCAAGAACTCGGGTATGGTGAAAAACTGTTTTTT.

The rearrangement joins TRBV5-6 to TRBJ2-7; no clear D. Germline loops: CDR1 SGHDT, CDR2 YYEEEE. V lost 4 bases and J 4 bases, leaving 18 bases between the germline ends. The CDR3 consists of 15 residues. The CDR3 protein is CASSLDHDQSYEQYF. CDR3 in DNA: TGTGCCAGCAGCCTAGATCATGACCAAAGTTACGAGCAGTACTTC.

V and J are TRBV4-1 and TRBJ2-5, with 8 nucleotides matching TRBD1. Germline-derived CDR1 and CDR2 are MGHRA and YSYEKL. This CDR3 contains 15 residues. The junction had 10 bases not matched to a gene; V was cut back by 4 bases and J by 6 bases. The CDR3 loop reads CASSPPGQGLKTQYF. The CDR3 bases are TGCGCCAGCAGCCCTCCTGGACAGGGATTGAAGACCCAGTACTTC.

V usage is TRBV6-2 or TRBV6-3 and J usage is TRBJ2-1, with D maybe TRBD2 (6 bases). Trimming shortened V by 5 bases and J by 4 bases, and 21 bases separated the two germline ends. The CDR3 sequence is 17 residues long. Per the germline V gene, CDR1 is MNHEY and CDR2 is SVGEGT. The CDR3 nucleotides read TGTGCCAGCAGTCTCCCAATTGGGGGGTGGCGTTACAATGAGCAGTTCTTC. Protein product: CASSLPIGGWRYNEQFF.

In this sample, this clone turned up once. The chain has TRBV6-2 or TRBV6-3 and TRBJ2-2; no reliable D call. Looked up from germline, CDR1 is MNHEY and CDR2 is SVGEGT. The CDR3 consists of 16 residues. V lost 0 bases to trimming and J lost 1 base, with 9 bases between them. The CDR3 region is CASSYSSAVNTGELFF. The CDR3 DNA sequence: TGTGCCAGCAGTTACTCGTCCGCGGTGAACACCGGGGAGCTGTTTTTT.

Comments on this clone: This sample also contains other DNA sequences that code for the same CDR3. The chain joins TRBV19 to TRBJ1-5; D may be TRBD1 (6 bases). V was cut by 3 bases and J by 7 bases, with 13 bases left in between. This CDR3 contains 14 residues. CDR1 and CDR2 from the germline V gene are LNHDA and SQIVND (reference sequence). The CDR3 nucleotides are TGTGCCAGTAGTATTTCACAGGGCAGGCAGCCCCAGCATTTT. It encodes CASSISQGRQPQHF.

V is TRBV6-2 or TRBV6-3 and J is TRBJ1-2; no clear D gene. The CDR3 sequence is 15 residues long. The V end was cut by 6 bases, the J end by 4 bases, with 18 bases between. Germline CDR1 reads MNHEY; CDR2 reads SVGEGT. CDR3 region: CASSRSVDSFYGYTF. CDR3 sequence (DNA): TGTGCCAGCAGCCGGTCGGTGGACTCCTTCTATGGCTACACCTTC.

CDR3 in amino acids: CASSPGTGEETQYF. CDR3 bases: TGTGCCAGCAGCCCGGGGACAGGGGAAGAGACCCAGTACTTC. The rearrangement uses TRBV7-2 and TRBJ2-5, with 10 bases that match TRBD1. This CDR3 is 14 amino acids long. The V gene end was trimmed by 5 bases and the J gene end by 3 bases; junction bases not matched to a gene: 3. Germline V CDR1 and CDR2: SGHTA, FQGNSA.